The 21 T cell receptor beta chains in this list originate from one sample, sequenced in a study of blood T cell repertoires in COVID-19. Assay used: immunoSEQ multiplex PCR; TCRdb lists only in-frame clones, some missing. Among 90,000 to 120,000 clones listed, over 60% were seen once. The source material was peripheral blood. The receptors shown here come from a man aged 65-85 years with acute or convalescent COVID-19.

The CDR3 DNA sequence: TGCGCCAGCAGCCCGACAGGCGTTACCTACGAGCAGTACTTC. It yields the protein CASSPTGVTYEQYF. V and J are TRBV5-1 and TRBJ2-7, with D possibly being TRBD1 (6 bases). V was pared by 4 bases and J by 2 bases, with 13 bases between. The CDR3 contains 14 residues. Germline lookup yields CDR1 SGHRS and CDR2 YFSETQ.

The chain couples TRBV19 to TRBJ2-2; TRBD1 matches at 7 bases. This CDR3 contains 14 residues. In germline, CDR1 is LNHDA, CDR2 SQIVND (reference sequence). Unmatched junction bases numbered 6, after V lost 5 bases and J lost 6 bases. As DNA, the CDR3 is TGTGCCAGTAGTGACAGGGCAAGGGCCGGGGAGCTGTTTTTT. Translating it yields CASSDRARAGELFF.

The V gene is TRBV28, the J gene TRBJ1-2, with D possibly matching TRBD1 (5 bases). Germline lookup yields CDR1 MDHEN and CDR2 SYDVKM. The CDR3 consists of 14 residues. Trimming left V 8 bases short and J 4 bases short, with 17 bases between. The CDR3 sequence is CASGGTANIYGYTF. CDR3 sequence (DNA): TGTGCCAGCGGAGGGACTGCCAATATCTATGGCTACACCTTC.

This chain uses TRBV11-3 with TRBJ2-1; TRBD1 matches at 7 bases. J was trimmed by 12 bases and V by 5 bases; bases with no gene match: 10. The CDR3 has 13 residues. Germline CDR1 is SGHNT and CDR2 is YENEEA. The CDR3 nucleotides are TGTGCCAGCAGCCTACCCCCCGGACAGGCGCAGTTCTTC. This codes for CASSLPPGQAQFF.

The CDR3 sequence is CASRGRRDRNTEAFF. CDR3 nucleotide sequence: TGTGCCAGCAGGGGCCGACGGGACAGGAACACTGAAGCTTTCTTT. This chain connects TRBV7-9 to TRBJ1-1; 7 bases match TRBD1. The CDR3 runs to 15 residues. V shed 6 bases, J shed 1 base, and the junction held 8 bases outside the gene matches. Looked up from germline, CDR1 is SEHNR and CDR2 is FQNEAQ (reference sequence).

This clone appeared a single time. This chain links TRBV7-6 with TRBJ1-4; D gene ambiguous. The CDR3 is 15 residues long. From germline, CDR1 is SGHVS and CDR2 FNYEAQ. V was clipped by 5 bases and J by 3 bases, with 13 bases between them. DNA for the CDR3: TGTGCCAGCAGCGAAGGAGGTCGGGCTAATGAAAAACTGTTTTTT. Protein product: CASSEGGRANEKLFF.

The chain recombines TRBV6-2 or TRBV6-3 with TRBJ1-1, with a weak D call TRBD1 (5 bases). Germline values: CDR1 MNHEY, CDR2 SVGEGT. Trimming pared 5 bases from V and 8 bases from J, leaving 9 bases between. This CDR3 is 11 amino acids long. The CDR3 is CASSAYREAFF. CDR3 DNA: TGTGCCAGCAGTGCGTACAGGGAAGCTTTCTTT.

V and J are TRBV27 and TRBJ2-7, with D tentatively TRBD1 (6 bases). The CDR3 extends over 15 amino acids. V was cut by 8 bases and J by 3 bases, with 20 bases left in between. Germline values: CDR1 MNHEY, CDR2 SMNVEV (reference sequence). Here the CDR3 reads CASGSTGTSYYEQYF. The CDR3 DNA reads as TGTGCCAGCGGATCTACCGGGACAAGTTACTACGAGCAGTACTTC.

The chain carries TRBV12-3 or TRBV12-4 and TRBJ1-2, with 8 nucleotides matching TRBD1. The length of the CDR3 is 13 residues. After removal of 6 bases from V and 6 bases from J, the junction contained 6 bases not matched to a gene. This chain's CDR3 is CASRAMTGDGYTF. The CDR3 DNA follows: TGTGCCAGCAGGGCTATGACAGGGGATGGCTACACCTTC.

The rearrangement links TRBV5-5 to TRBJ2-2; D is ambiguous. This CDR3 is built from 15 residues. The V gene lost 1 base and the J gene lost 0 bases, with 7 bases spanning the gap. Germline V gene sequence: CDR1 SGHKS, CDR2 YYEKEE (reference sequence). Here the CDR3 reads CASSLIHSNTGELFF. CDR3 sequence (DNA): TGTGCCAGCAGCTTGATCCACTCGAACACCGGGGAGCTGTTTTTT. The whole variable domain, filled in from reference TRBV5-5 and TRBJ2-2, reads DAGVTQSPTHLIKTRGQQVTLRCSPISGHKSVSWYQQVLGQGPQFIFQYYEKEERGRGNFPDRFSARQFPNYSSELNVNALLLGDSALYLCASSLIHSNTGELFFGEGSRLTVL.

There are a few counts of this clone. This chain connects TRBV2 to TRBJ2-7; TRBD1 is a possible D gene (6 bases). Trimming cost V 6 bases and J 7 bases, with 13 bases left between them. Per the germline V gene, CDR1 is SNHLY and CDR2 is FYNNEI. CDR3 length: 12 amino acids. DNA of the CDR3: TGTGCCAGCAGCCCGGACAGCCCGGAGCAGTACTTC. This sequence encodes CASSPDSPEQYF.

The chain couples TRBV6-2 or TRBV6-3 to TRBJ2-7, with D possibly being TRBD2 (5 bases). The V gene's germline CDR1 is MNHEY and CDR2 SVGEGT. Trimming removed 3 bases from V and 6 bases from J, with 18 bases in between. The CDR3 loop spans 15 amino acids. DNA of the CDR3: TGTGCCAGCAGTTATCCCCCGGGAACCGGTTTCGAGCAGTACTTC. Residues: CASSYPPGTGFEQYF.

The CDR3 DNA follows: TGCAGCGCCCGACTAGCGGCCTACAATGAGCAGTTCTTC. It codes for CSARLAAYNEQFF. This chain connects TRBV29-1 to TRBJ2-1; 9 bases map to TRBD2. Germline lookup yields CDR1 SQVTM and CDR2 ANQGSEA. V shed 7 bases, J shed 2 bases, and the junction held 3 bases outside the gene matches. This CDR3 region has 13 residues.

The chain joins TRBV10-3 to TRBJ1-2, with D maybe TRBD1 (5 bases). The CDR3 extends over 11 amino acids. In germline, CDR1 is ENHRY, CDR2 SYGVKD. Deletions cut 3 bases from V and 7 bases from J, with 6 bases between. The CDR3 DNA sequence: TGTGCCATCAGTGACGGGGGTGGCTACACCTTC. It is translated as CAISDGGGYTF.

CDR3: CASSSPQENTEAFF. CDR3 coding DNA: TGTGCCAGTAGTAGCCCACAGGAAAACACTGAAGCTTTCTTT. The V call is TRBV19, the J call TRBJ1-1, with D possibly being TRBD1 (5 bases). The CDR3 totals 14 residues. V dropped 4 bases and J dropped 2 bases, with 11 bases sitting between them. Germline V CDR1 and CDR2: LNHDA, SQIVND (reference sequence).

This chain links TRBV11-3 with TRBJ1-1; weak D call: TRBD1 (5 bases). The CDR3 totals 14 residues. Germline-derived CDR1 and CDR2 are SGHNT and YENEEA. Trimming left V 0 bases short and J 4 bases short, with 9 bases between. The CDR3 is CASSLDDRSTEAFF. CDR3 DNA sequence: TGTGCCAGCAGCTTAGATGACAGATCCACTGAAGCTTTCTTT. Full variable domain (missing parts from reference TRBV11-3 and TRBJ1-1): EAGVVQSPRYKIIEKKQPVAFWCNPISGHNTLYWYLQNLGQGPELLIRYENEEAVDDSQLPKDRFSAERLKGVDSTLKIQPAELGDSAVYLCASSLDDRSTEAFFGQGTRLTVV.

The chain is built from TRBV2 and TRBJ1-3; D is uncertain. V was pared by 6 bases and J by 0 bases, with 15 bases between. This CDR3 region has 16 residues. The germline CDR1 and CDR2 sequences are SNHLY and FYNNEI. For the CDR3, the DNA is TGTGCCAGCAGAATTGAATGGTCCAGCTCTGGAAACACCATATATTTT. Residues: CASRIEWSSSGNTIYF.

This clone was counted between two and nine times. The CDR3 DNA is TGTGCCAGCAGCTCGCGTATGGGGACTGGAACAGATACGCAGTATTTT. Its protein product is CASSSRMGTGTDTQYF. The chain combines TRBV5-4 with TRBJ2-3; TRBD2 might be the D (6 bases). Trimming cost V 3 bases and J 3 bases, with 17 bases left between them. CDR1 is SGHNT, CDR2 YYREEE, per germline (reference sequence). The CDR3 contains 16 residues.

The chain carries TRBV10-2 and TRBJ2-3; TRBD2 is a possible D gene (6 bases). The CDR3 runs 15 residues. V lost 2 bases, J lost 0 bases, and 9 bases lay in between. Germline-derived CDR1 and CDR2 are WSHSY and SAAADI. The CDR3 loop reads CASSETGVSTDTQYF. Written as DNA, the CDR3 is TGCGCCAGCAGTGAGACGGGGGTGAGCACAGATACGCAGTATTTT.

The chain employs TRBV19 and TRBJ1-2; tentative D call: TRBD1 (5 bases). CDR1 is LNHDA, CDR2 SQIVND, per germline (reference sequence). The germline V and J ends were trimmed by 9 bases and 3 bases, with 20 bases remaining between them. The CDR3 is 15 amino acids. In DNA form, the CDR3 reads TGTGCCAGCCTTTCAAGGGGTGCTCTTCACTATGGCTACACCTTC. This translates into CASLSRGALHYGYTF.

This chain uses TRBV5-1 with TRBJ2-4, with a tentative D call TRBD2 (6 bases). The CDR3 consists of 18 residues. V lost 4 bases to trimming and J lost 3 bases, with 23 bases between them. In germline, CDR1 is SGHRS, CDR2 YFSETQ. The CDR3 bases are TGCGCCAGCAGCCCCAGGAGGGTGGGGCTATCAGTCAAAAACATTCAGTACTTC. This codes for CASSPRRVGLSVKNIQYF.